This TCR beta chain appears in the sequencing data of a study of blood T cells in healthy people across ages. About the research overall: Capturing about one barcoded beta molecule per two T cells was achieved by template switching.

Each donor was a healthy Caucasian individual from Russia, aged about 6 to 95. Findings of the study overall: Lack of knowledge of donor CMV status possibly confounded expanded clonotype changes. Percentage of naive T cells showed a strong correlation with TCR beta diversity.

Germline V CDR1 and CDR2: SGHRS, YFSETQ. Between the trimmed V and J ends, which lost 0 bases and 8 bases, there was a span of 14 bases. CDR3 length equals 15 residues. Through a sample-barcoded 5' primer and a J-beta primer mix, a second PCR was run for roughly 6 to 12 cycles. TCRdb itself ran the 5' RACE reads through MiXCR, one entry per CDR3 protein. The sample includes approximately 900,000 distinct CDR3 sequences, 45% to 50% of them seen just once. A remark on this clonotype: Its antigen is unknown.

The sequence was collected from a man younger than 40 in good health. Sequences were obtained from blood. The chain recombines TRBV5-1 with TRBJ1-4; D remains unclear. The CDR3 sequence is CASSLALGPGEKLFF. The CDR3 nucleotides read TGCGCCAGCAGCTTGGCCCTTGGACCCGGCGAAAAACTGTTTTTT. The full variable domain, in which reference TRBV5-1 and TRBJ1-4 provide the parts outside the CDR3, is KAGVTQTPRYLIKTRGQQVTLSCSPISGHRSVSWYQQTPGQGLQFLFEYFSETQRNKGNFPGRFSGRQFSNSRSEMNVSTLELGDSALYLCASSLALGPGEKLFFGSGTQLSVL.